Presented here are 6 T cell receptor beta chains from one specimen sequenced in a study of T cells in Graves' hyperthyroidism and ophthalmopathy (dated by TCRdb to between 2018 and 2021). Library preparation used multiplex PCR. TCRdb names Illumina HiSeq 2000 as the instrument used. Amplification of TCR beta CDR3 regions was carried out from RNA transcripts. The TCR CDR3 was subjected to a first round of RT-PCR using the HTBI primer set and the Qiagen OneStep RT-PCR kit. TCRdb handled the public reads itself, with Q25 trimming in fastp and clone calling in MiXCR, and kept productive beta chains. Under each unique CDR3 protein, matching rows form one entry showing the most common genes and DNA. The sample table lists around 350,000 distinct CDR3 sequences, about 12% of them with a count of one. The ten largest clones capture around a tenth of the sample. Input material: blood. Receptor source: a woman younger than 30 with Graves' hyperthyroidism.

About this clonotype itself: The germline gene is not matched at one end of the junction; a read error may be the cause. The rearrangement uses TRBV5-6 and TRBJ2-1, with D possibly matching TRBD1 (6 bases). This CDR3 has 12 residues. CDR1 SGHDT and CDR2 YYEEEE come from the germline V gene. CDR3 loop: CASSLGDNKQFF. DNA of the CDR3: TGTGCCAGCAGCTTGGGGGACAATAAGCAGTTCTTC.

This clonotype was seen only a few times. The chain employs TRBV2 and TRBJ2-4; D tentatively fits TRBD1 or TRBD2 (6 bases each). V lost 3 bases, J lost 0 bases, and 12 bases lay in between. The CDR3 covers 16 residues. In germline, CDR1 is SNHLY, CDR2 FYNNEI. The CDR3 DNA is TGTGCCAGCAGTGAGGGGGGACAAATAGCCAAAAACATTCAGTACTTC. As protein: CASSEGGQIAKNIQYF.

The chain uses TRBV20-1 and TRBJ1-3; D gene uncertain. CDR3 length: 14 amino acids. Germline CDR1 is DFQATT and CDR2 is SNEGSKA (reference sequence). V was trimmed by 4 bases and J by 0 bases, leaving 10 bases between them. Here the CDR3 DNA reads TGCAGTGCTACAGTGCGGGACTCTGGAAACACCATATATTTT. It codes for CSATVRDSGNTIYF.

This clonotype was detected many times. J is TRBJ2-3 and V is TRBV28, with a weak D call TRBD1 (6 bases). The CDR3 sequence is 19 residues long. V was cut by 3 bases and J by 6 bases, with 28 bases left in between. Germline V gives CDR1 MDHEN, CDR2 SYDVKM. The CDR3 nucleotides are TGTGCCAGCAGTTTTAGTGCTTTGTTTGGGCCCAACAGGGTGGATACGCAGTATTTT. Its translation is CASSFSALFGPNRVDTQYF.

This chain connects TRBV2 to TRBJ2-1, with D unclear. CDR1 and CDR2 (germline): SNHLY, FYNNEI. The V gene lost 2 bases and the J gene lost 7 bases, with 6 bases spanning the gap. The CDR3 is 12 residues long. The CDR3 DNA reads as TGTGCCAGCAGTGAAATGGGGAATGAGCAGTTCTTC. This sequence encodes CASSEMGNEQFF.

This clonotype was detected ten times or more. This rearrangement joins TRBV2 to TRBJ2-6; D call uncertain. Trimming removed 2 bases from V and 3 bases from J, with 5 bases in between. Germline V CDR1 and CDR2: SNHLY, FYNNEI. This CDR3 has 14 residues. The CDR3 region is CASSERGGANVLTF. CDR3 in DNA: TGTGCCAGCAGTGAAAGAGGTGGGGCCAACGTCCTGACTTTC.